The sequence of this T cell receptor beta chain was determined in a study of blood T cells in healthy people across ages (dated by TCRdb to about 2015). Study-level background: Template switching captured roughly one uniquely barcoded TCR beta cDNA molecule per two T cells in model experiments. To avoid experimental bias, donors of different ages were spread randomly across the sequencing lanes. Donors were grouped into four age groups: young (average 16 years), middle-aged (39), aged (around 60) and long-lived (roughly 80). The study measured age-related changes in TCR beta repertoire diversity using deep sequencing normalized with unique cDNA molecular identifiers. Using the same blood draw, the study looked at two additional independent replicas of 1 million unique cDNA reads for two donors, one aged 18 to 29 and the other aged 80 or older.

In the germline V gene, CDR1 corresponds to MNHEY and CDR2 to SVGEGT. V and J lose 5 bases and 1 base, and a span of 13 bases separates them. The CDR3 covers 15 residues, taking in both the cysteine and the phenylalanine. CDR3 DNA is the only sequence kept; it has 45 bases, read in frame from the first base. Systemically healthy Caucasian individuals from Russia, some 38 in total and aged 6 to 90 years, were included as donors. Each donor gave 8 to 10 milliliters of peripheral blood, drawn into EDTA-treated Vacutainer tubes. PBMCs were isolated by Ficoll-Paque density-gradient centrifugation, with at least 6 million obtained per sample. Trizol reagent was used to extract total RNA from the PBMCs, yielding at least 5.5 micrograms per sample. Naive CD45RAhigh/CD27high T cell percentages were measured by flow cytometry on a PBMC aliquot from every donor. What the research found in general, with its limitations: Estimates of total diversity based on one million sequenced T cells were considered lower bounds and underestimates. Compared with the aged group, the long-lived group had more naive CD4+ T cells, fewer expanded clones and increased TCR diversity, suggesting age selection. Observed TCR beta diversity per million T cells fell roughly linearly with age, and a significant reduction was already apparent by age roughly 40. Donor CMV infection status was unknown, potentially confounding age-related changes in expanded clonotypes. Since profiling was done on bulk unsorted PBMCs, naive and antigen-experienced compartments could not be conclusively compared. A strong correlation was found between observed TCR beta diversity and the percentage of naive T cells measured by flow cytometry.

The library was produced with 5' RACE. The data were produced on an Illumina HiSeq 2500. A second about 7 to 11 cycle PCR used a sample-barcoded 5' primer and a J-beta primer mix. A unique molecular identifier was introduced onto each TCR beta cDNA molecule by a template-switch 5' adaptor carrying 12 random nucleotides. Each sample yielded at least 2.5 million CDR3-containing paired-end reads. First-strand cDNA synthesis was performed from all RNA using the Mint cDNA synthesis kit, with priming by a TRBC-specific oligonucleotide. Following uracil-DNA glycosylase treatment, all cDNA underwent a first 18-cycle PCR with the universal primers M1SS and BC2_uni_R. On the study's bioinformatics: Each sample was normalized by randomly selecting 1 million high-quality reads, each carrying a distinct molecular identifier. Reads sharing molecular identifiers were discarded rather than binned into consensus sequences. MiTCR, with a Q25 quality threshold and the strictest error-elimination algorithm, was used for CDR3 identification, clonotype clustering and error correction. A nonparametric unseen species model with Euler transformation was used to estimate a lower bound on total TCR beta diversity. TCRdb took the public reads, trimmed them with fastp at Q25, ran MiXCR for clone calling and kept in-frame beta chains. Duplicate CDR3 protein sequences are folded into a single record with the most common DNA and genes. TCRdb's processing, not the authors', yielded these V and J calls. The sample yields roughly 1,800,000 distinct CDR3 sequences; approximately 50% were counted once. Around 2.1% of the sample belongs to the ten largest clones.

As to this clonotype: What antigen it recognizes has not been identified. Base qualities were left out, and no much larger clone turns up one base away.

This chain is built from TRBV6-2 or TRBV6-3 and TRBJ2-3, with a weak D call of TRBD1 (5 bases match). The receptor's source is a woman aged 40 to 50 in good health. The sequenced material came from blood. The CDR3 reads CASSNHSRGTDTQYF. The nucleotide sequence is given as TGTGCCAGCAGTAACCACAGCAGGGGCACAGATACGCAGTATTTT.